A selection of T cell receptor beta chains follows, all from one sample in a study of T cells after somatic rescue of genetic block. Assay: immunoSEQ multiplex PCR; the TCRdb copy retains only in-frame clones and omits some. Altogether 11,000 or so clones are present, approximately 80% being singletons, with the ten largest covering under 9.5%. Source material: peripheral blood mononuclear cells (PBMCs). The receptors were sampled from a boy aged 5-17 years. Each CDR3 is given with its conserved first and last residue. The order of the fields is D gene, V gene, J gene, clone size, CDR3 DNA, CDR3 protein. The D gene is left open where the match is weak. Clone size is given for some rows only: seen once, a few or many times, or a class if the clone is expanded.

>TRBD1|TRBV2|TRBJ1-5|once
TGTGCCAGCAAAGGAGACAGGGGGCATCAGCCCCAGCATTTT
CASKGDRGHQPQHF
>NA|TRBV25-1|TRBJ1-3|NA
TGTGCCAGCAGTCCGATTGGAAACACCATATATTTT
CASSPIGNTIYF
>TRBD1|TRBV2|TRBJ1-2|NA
TGTGCCAGCAGCGCGGGACAGGGAATCGCTAACTATGGCTACACCTTC
CASSAGQGIANYGYTF
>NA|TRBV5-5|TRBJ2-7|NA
TGTGCCAGCAGCCCGCCGCCGGGCAGCTCCTACGAGCAGTACTTC
CASSPPPGSSYEQYF
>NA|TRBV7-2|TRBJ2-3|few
TGTGCCAGCAGCCAACGGGGACAATCGGCAGATACGCAGTATTTT
CASSQRGQSADTQYF
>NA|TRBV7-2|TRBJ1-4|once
TGTGCCAGCAGCTTATCCCCAGGGCTTAATGAAAAACTGTTTTTT
CASSLSPGLNEKLFF
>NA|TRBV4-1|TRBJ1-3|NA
TGCGCCAGCAGCCCGGGGGACACCATATATTTT
CASSPGDTIYF
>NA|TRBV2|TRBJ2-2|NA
TGTGCCAGCCAGGACCGGACCACGAACACCGGGGAGCTGTTTTTT
CASQDRTTNTGELFF
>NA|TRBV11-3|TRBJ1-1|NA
TGTGCCAGCAGCTTAGAAATGAACACTGAAGCTTTCTTT
CASSLEMNTEAFF
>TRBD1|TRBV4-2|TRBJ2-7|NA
TGTGCCAGCAGCCAGGTAACCGGGACAGGGCAGTACGAGCAGTACTTC
CASSQVTGTGQYEQYF
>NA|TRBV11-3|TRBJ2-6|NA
TGTGCCAGCAGCTGGAAAAGTCGACAAAGTCGGGCCAACGTCCTGACTTTC
CASSWKSRQSRANVLTF
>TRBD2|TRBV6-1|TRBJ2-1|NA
TGTGCCAGCAGTGAACGGACTAGCGGCTACAATGAGCAGTTCTTC
CASSERTSGYNEQFF
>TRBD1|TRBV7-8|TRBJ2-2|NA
TGTGCCAGCAGCATATTGACGAGGGGGCATAATGACGGGGAGCTGTTTTTT
CASSILTRGHNDGELFF
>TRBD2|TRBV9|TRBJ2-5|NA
TGTGCCAGCAGCGGAGGACTAGCGGAAGAGACCCAGTACTTC
CASSGGLAEETQYF
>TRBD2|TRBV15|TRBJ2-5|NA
TGTGCCACCAGCAGAGTCCCGGGGGGGAGCGGGGGCCACCAAGAGACCCAGTACTTC
CATSRVPGGSGGHQETQYF
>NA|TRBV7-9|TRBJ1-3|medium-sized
TGTGCCAGCAGTGGCCCGGGGGTTGACTCTGGAAACACCATATATTTT
CASSGPGVDSGNTIYF
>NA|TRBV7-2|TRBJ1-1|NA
TGTGCCAGCAGCTTAGGACGCCTGTTGGCTGGCACTGAAGCTTTCTTT
CASSLGRLLAGTEAFF
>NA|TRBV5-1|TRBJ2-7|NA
TGCGCCAGCAGCTTGCACAGGGAGTACGAGCAGTACTTC
CASSLHREYEQYF
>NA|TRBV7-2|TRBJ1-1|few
TGTGCCAGCAGCTTAGCGAGGGGGTTCACTGAAGCTTTCTTT
CASSLARGFTEAFF
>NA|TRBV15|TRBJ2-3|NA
TGTGCCACCAGCACTAACGAGGAGGCAGATACGCAGTATTTT
CATSTNEEADTQYF
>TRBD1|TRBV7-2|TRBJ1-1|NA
TGTGCCAGCAGCTACCTACCAGGACAGGGTTACACTGAAGCTTTCTTT
CASSYLPGQGYTEAFF
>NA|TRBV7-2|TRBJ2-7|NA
TGTGCCAGCAGCTTAGATCGTAGTCCCTCCTACGAGCAGTACTTC
CASSLDRSPSYEQYF
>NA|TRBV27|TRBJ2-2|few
TGTGCCAGCAAAGTGGCGGGGAACACCGGGGAGCTGTTTTTT
CASKVAGNTGELFF
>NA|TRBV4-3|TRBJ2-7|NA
TGCGCCAGCAGCCAAGTAAGGGACTCCTACGAGCAGTACTTC
CASSQVRDSYEQYF
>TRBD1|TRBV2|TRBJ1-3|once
TGTGCCAGCAGGATAACAGGGGGCGGAAACACCATATATTTT
CASRITGGGNTIYF
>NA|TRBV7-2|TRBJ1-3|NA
TGTGCCAGCAGCTTGTGGGGGCAATCTGGTAACACCATATATTTT
CASSLWGQSGNTIYF
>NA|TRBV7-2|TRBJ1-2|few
TGTGCCAGCAGCTTAGTTCCCTGGGCGAGCGGCTACACCTTC
CASSLVPWASGYTF
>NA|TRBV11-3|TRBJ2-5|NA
TGTGCCAGCAGCTTACTCAGCCAAGGGTACCAAGAGACCCAGTACTTC
CASSLLSQGYQETQYF
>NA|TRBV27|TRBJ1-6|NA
TGTGCCAGCAGTTTATCCCCCCCAGGCTCACCCCTCCACTTT
CASSLSPPGSPLHF